A selection of T cell receptor beta chains follows, all from one sample in a study of cytotoxic CD8 clonotypes in ibrutinib-treated CLL. TCRdb keeps only in-frame clones here, not all; method: immunoSEQ multiplex PCR. The repertoire holds 150,000 to 200,000 clones, with around 84% as singletons. The source was PBMCs, collected after 12 months of ibrutinib treatment. The receptors stem from a human donor with chronic lymphocytic leukemia. CDR3s include the opening cysteine and the closing phenylalanine or tryptophan. Fields, in order: V gene, J gene, CDR3 protein.

>TRBV6-7|TRBJ1-5
CASCPLTGGVSNQPQHF
>TRBV5-1|.
CASSVTGGSYEQYF
>TRBV6-6|TRBJ2-7
CASNLPRGDGEQYF
>TRBV6-1|TRBJ2-2
CASSDRQNRELFF
>TRBV11-3|TRBJ2-3
CASSPGFGRVADTQYF
>TRBV5-1|TRBJ1-6
CASSFGQGDSPLHF
>TRBV18|TRBJ2-7
CASSPSGAITYEQYF
>TRBV11-2|TRBJ1-2
CASSLVEGGYTF
>TRBV4-3|TRBJ1-1
CASSQLLGQSKTLNTEAFF
>TRBV9|TRBJ1-2
CASSTNPGQGMGGYTF
>TRBV19|TRBJ2-7
CASKTRGLALYEQYF
>TRBV2|TRBJ2-3
CAISTSGGISTDTQYF
>TRBV6-1|TRBJ2-7
CASRGDRSPSYEQYF
>TRBV7-3|TRBJ2-3
CASSYQGPDTQYF
>TRBV29-1|TRBJ2-3
CSVERPTLSPTDTQYF
>TRBV18|TRBJ1-1
CASSPPGQNTEAFF
>TRBV7-2|TRBJ2-1
CASSFREGLGNEQFF
>TRBV9|TRBJ1-3
CASSPPGGGGPSGNTIYF